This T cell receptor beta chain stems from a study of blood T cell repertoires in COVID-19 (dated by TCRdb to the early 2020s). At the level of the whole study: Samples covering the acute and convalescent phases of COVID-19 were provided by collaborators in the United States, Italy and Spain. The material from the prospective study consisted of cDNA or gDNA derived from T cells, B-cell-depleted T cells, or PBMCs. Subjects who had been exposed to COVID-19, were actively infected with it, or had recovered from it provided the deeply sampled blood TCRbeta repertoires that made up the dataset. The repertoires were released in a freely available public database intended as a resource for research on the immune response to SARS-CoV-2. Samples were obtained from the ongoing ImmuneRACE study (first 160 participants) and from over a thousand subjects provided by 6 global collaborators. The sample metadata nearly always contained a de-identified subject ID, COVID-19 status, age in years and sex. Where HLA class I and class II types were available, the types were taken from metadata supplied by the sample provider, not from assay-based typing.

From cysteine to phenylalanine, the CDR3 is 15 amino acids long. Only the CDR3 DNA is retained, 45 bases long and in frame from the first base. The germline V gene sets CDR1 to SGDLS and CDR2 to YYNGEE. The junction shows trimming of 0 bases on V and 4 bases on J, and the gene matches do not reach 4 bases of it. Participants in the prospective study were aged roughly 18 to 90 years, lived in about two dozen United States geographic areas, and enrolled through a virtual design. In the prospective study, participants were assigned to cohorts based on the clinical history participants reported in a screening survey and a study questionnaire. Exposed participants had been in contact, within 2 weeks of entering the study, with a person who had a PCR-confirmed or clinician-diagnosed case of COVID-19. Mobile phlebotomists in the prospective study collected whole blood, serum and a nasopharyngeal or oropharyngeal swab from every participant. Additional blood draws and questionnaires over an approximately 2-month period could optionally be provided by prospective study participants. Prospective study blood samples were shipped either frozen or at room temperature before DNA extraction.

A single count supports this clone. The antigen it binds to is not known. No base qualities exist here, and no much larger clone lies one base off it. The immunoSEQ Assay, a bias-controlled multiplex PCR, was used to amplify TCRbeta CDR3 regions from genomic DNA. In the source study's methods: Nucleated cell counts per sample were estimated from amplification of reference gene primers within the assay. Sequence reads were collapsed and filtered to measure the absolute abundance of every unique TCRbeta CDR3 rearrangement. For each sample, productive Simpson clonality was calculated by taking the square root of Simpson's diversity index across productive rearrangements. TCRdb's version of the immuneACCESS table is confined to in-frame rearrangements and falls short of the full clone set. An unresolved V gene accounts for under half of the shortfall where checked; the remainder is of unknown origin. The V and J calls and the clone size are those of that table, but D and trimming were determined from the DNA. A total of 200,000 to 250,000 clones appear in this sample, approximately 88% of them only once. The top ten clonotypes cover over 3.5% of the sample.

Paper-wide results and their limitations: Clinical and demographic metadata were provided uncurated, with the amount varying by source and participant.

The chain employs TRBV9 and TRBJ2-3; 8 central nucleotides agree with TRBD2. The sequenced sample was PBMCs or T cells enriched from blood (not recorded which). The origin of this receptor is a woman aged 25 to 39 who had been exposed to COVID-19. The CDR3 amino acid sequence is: CASSVVTSGPDTQYF. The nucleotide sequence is TGTGCCAGCAGCGTAGTTACTAGCGGCCCAGATACGCAGTATTTT. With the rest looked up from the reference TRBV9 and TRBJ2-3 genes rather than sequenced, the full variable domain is DSGVTQTPKHLITATGQRVTLRCSPRSGDLSVYWYQQSLDQGLQFLIQYYNGEERAKGNILERFSAQQFPDLHSELNLSSLELGDSALYFCASSVVTSGPDTQYFGPGTRLTVL.